This is a list of T cell receptor beta chains from one sample in a study of shared clonotypes between healthy human individuals. Generated by immunoSEQ multiplex PCR, the TCRdb table keeps only in-frame clones and is missing some. The table includes 550,000 to 700,000 clones, 73% detected once. The sequenced sample was memory CD4+ T cells sorted from blood. The receptors shown here come from a woman aged 25-40 years in good health. Both conserved end residues are part of each CDR3. The order of the fields is J gene, D gene, V gene, clone size, CDR3 protein, CDR3 DNA. D genes are given only for firm matches. Part of the rows lack a size; the others show once, few, many or a class for expanded clones.

>TRBJ1-2|-|TRBV28|-
CASSWGSNYGYTF
TGTGCCAGCAGTTGGGGTTCCAACTATGGCTACACCTTC
>TRBJ2-2|-|TRBV29-1|many
CSVNRPSRKGGATGELFF
TGCAGCGTAAACAGACCCAGTAGAAAGGGGGGAGCGACCGGGGAGCTGTTTTTT
>TRBJ1-2|TRBD1|TRBV5-1|-
CASSLGQGSYTF
TGCGCCAGCAGCCTCGGACAGGGCAGCTACACCTTC
>TRBJ2-1|TRBD1|TRBV2|-
CASRPNRDRGYNEQFF
TGTGCCAGCAGACCCAACCGGGACAGGGGGTACAATGAGCAGTTCTTC
>TRBJ2-7|-|TRBV28|-
CASSSVGLSGRLSYEQYF
TGTGCCAGCAGTTCTGTGGGCCTTAGTGGCAGGCTCTCCTACGAGCAGTACTTC
>TRBJ2-7|-|TRBV7-8|-
CASSSLWHEQYF
TGTGCCAGCAGCTCGCTGTGGCACGAGCAGTACTTC
>TRBJ2-2|TRBD1|TRBV11-2|few
CASSYDRGLNTGELFF
TGTGCCAGCAGCTACGACAGGGGGCTGAACACCGGGGAGCTGTTTTTT
>TRBJ2-3|-|TRBV5-1|once
CASSLGGTHRTDTQYF
TGCGCCAGCAGCTTGGGGGGGACACACCGCACAGATACGCAGTATTTT
>TRBJ2-5|TRBD2|TRBV28|-
CASSPRLAGGETQYF
TGTGCCAGCAGTCCCCGACTAGCGGGAGGGGAGACCCAGTACTTC
>TRBJ2-1|TRBD2|TRBV9|-
CASSVDLAGSQGQWKGEQFF
TGTGCCAGCAGCGTAGATCTAGCGGGAAGTCAAGGCCAATGGAAGGGGGAGCAGTTCTTC
>TRBJ1-3|TRBD1|TRBV5-4|few
CASSLQGIAGNTIYF
TGTGCCAGCAGCTTACAGGGGATCGCTGGAAACACCATATATTTT
>TRBJ2-7|-|TRBV28|-
CASSSPGAGNAAYEQYF
TGTGCCAGCAGTTCACCGGGGGCCGGGAATGCGGCCTACGAGCAGTACTTC
>TRBJ2-5|-|TRBV7-9|-
CASSKLPQETQYF
TGTGCCAGCAGCAAACTGCCTCAAGAGACCCAGTACTTC
>TRBJ2-7|-|TRBV28|-
CASSLRMAREQYF
TGTGCCAGCAGTTTGAGGATGGCGAGGGAGCAGTACTTC
>TRBJ2-7|TRBD2|TRBV27|once
CASSFWSGGGRETSVVEQYF
TGTGCCAGCAGTTTCTGGTCGGGGGGCGGGCGCGAGACTAGCGTTGTCGAGCAGTACTTC
>TRBJ2-3|TRBD2|TRBV10-2|once
CDRLAGVSDTQYF
TGCGACCGACTAGCGGGAGTGTCGGATACGCAGTATTTT
>TRBJ2-3|-|TRBV15|-
CATSRALGDFSGTDTQYF
TGTGCCACCAGCAGAGCCCTGGGGGACTTCTCAGGCACAGATACGCAGTATTTT
>TRBJ1-2|-|TRBV28|-
CAGAFNLNYGYTF
TGTGCCGGTGCGTTCAATCTCAACTATGGCTACACCTTC
>TRBJ1-1|TRBD1|TRBV5-1|-
CASSWQGGYEAFF
TGCGCCAGCAGCTGGCAGGGGGGCTATGAAGCTTTCTTT
>TRBJ1-5|-|TRBV5-1|-
CASSLVGGYNQPQHF
TGCGCCAGCAGCTTGGTCGGAGGTTACAATCAGCCCCAGCATTTT
>TRBJ2-2|-|TRBV11-3|-
CASSLGPGELFF
TGTGCCAGCAGTTTGGGTCCCGGGGAGCTGTTTTTT
>TRBJ2-5|-|TRBV14|-
CASSQDAGGQTQYF
TGTGCCAGCAGCCAAGACGCCGGTGGGCAGACCCAGTACTTC
>TRBJ1-1|-|TRBV6-5|-
CASSYSAGMDTEAFF
TGTGCCAGCAGTTACTCGGCAGGGATGGACACTGAAGCTTTCTTT
>TRBJ1-2|TRBD1|TRBV5-1|many
CASSLETGQVGYTF
TGCGCCAGCAGCTTGGAGACAGGGCAGGTCGGCTACACCTTC
>TRBJ1-2|TRBD1|TRBV18|-
CASWTGTGDGYTF
TGTGCCAGCTGGACCGGGACAGGGGACGGCTACACCTTC
>TRBJ2-2|-|TRBV4-1|-
CASSQDPGTSISGELFF
TGCGCCAGCAGCCAAGACCCCGGGACTTCCATCTCAGGGGAGCTGTTTTTT
>TRBJ1-4|-|TRBV5-1|-
CASALGANEKLFF
TGCGCCAGCGCCTTAGGGGCTAATGAAAAACTGTTTTTT
>TRBJ2-7|-|TRBV5-1|few
CASSPENSLPTYEQYF
TGCGCCAGCAGTCCCGAGAACAGCTTACCAACCTACGAGCAGTACTTC
>TRBJ1-5|-|TRBV4-1|many
CASSQDESNQPQHF
TGCGCCAGCAGCCAAGACGAAAGCAATCAGCCCCAGCATTTT
>TRBJ2-7|-|TRBV18|once
CASSQNMVSYEQYF
TGTGCCAGCTCACAGAATATGGTTTCCTACGAGCAGTACTTC
>TRBJ1-2|-|TRBV4-2|-
CASSQDLQDYGYTF
TGTGCCAGCAGCCAAGATCTACAGGACTATGGCTACACCTTC
>TRBJ2-3|TRBD2|TRBV4-2|-
CASSSRMVAGTDTQYF
TGTGCCAGCAGCTCCCGGATGGTAGCGGGGACAGATACGCAGTATTTT
>TRBJ1-5|TRBD1|TRBV19|-
CASSRQGRNQPQHF
TGTGCCAGTAGTCGACAGGGACGCAATCAGCCCCAGCATTTT
>TRBJ2-7|TRBD2|TRBV5-1|-
CASSWSSGASSYEQYF
TGCGCCAGCAGCTGGTCCAGCGGGGCAAGCTCCTACGAGCAGTACTTC
>TRBJ1-1|-|TRBV2|few
CASSELQHYTEAFF
TGTGCCAGCAGTGAGTTACAGCACTACACTGAAGCTTTCTTT
>TRBJ1-1|-|TRBV29-1|-
CSVGGGAGQLRMNTEAFF
TGCAGCGTTGGTGGGGGAGCAGGGCAGCTCCGAATGAACACTGAAGCTTTCTTT
>TRBJ1-1|TRBD1|TRBV7-9|few
CASRPGTGVTTEAFF
TGTGCCAGCAGGCCCGGGACAGGGGTTACCACTGAAGCTTTCTTT
>TRBJ1-5|TRBD1|TRBV28|once
CASSGQEDQPQHF
TGTGCCAGCAGCGGACAGGAGGATCAGCCCCAGCATTTT
>TRBJ2-7|TRBD1|TRBV28|few
CASSGQGNEQYF
TGTGCCAGCAGTGGACAGGGAAACGAGCAGTACTTC
>TRBJ1-1|TRBD1|TRBV18|-
CASSRDYTGQETEAFF
TGTGCCAGCTCACGGGATTATACGGGACAGGAGACTGAAGCTTTCTTT
>TRBJ1-4|TRBD1|TRBV6-1|-
CASSVDRGLEKLFF
TGTGCCAGCAGTGTCGACAGGGGCCTTGAAAAACTGTTTTTT
>TRBJ1-1|-|TRBV7-3|-
CASSLTGQSPEAFF
TGTGCCAGCAGCTTAACGGGACAATCCCCTGAAGCTTTCTTT
>TRBJ2-7|-|TRBV5-1|-
CASSAQGALYEQYF
TGCGCCAGCAGCGCACAGGGTGCGCTATACGAGCAGTACTTC
>TRBJ2-1|-|TRBV1|-
CTSSPCSGEGNEQFF
TGCACCAGCAGCCCCTGTAGCGGGGAGGGGAATGAGCAGTTCTTC
>TRBJ1-4|-|TRBV28|-
CASSRTTTGEKLFF
TGTGCCAGCAGTCGAACCACTACAGGGGAAAAACTGTTTTTT